The T cell receptor beta chain under discussion was sequenced for a study of control samples from healthy donors and cancer patients. Sequencing used immunoSEQ multiplex PCR; TCRdb keeps in-frame clones, though not all of them. The table lists around 130,000 clones, roughly 88% of them singletons. Germline-derived CDR1 and CDR2 are SGHDN and FVKESK. V was trimmed by 3 bases and J by 6 bases, leaving 14 bases between them. The CDR3 length is 14 residues. This sequence was found in a man aged 45-65 years in good health. The V call is TRBV14, the J call TRBJ1-1; D not resolved. Sequencing input: blood. Here the CDR3 reads CASSHDNVRAEAFF. CDR3 bases: TGTGCCAGCAGCCATGACAACGTGCGGGCTGAAGCTTTCTTT.